The rows below give T cell receptor beta chains drawn from one sample of a study of T cell responses to AZD1222 COVID-19 vaccine. Clones were sequenced by immunoSEQ multiplex PCR, and TCRdb holds only the in-frame ones, with some missing. The repertoire holds some 190,000 clones, with 80% to 95% as singletons. Sample: peripheral blood, taken 28 days after the second AZD1222 dose. Receptors were obtained from an adult who received the AZD1222 COVID-19 vaccine. CDR3s include the opening cysteine and the closing phenylalanine or tryptophan.

v_call | cdr3_aa
TRBV24-1 | CATTDGGGVPITEAFF
TRBV28 | CASSLLAGGNEQFF
TRBV14 | CASSQEVEDTEAFF
TRBV5-4 | CASIGRGVASTDTQYF
TRBV3-1/TRBV3-2 | CASSPTSGGVWTDTQYF
TRBV5-4 | CASSLLENTGELFF
TRBV18 | CASSPKSGGEGRAFF
TRBV21-1 | CASSKMKQAGSGNTIYF
TRBV11-2 | CASSFLSGGVVVYEQYF
TRBV29-1 | CSVDWGGGQETQYF
TRBV4-3 | CASSQLETVGYGYTF
TRBV7-2 | CASSLVGGGVWGYTF
TRBV6-5 | CATLTQGLWYEQYF
TRBV12-3/TRBV12-4 | CASSNSNEQFF
TRBV3-1/TRBV3-2 | CASSQEFWNPDTQYF
TRBV28 | CASSKRLTGELFF
TRBV20-1 | CSASQAGDAKNIQYF
TRBV15 | CATSRDRGGSPLHF
TRBV12-3/TRBV12-4 | CASTKSYGPYTF
TRBV27 | CASSLTTVIGTSGYADEQYF
TRBV6-1 | CASSEQPNQPQHF
TRBV5-1 | CASSSVVGTGSEQYF
TRBV7-6 | CASSPGPGRHYEQYF
TRBV18 | CASSPSSAGGPSEQFF
TRBV10-3 | CAIRSAGEDYTF
TRBV18 | CASSSTTGDNSPLHF
TRBV6-2/TRBV6-3 | CASSKQGRETQYF
TRBV19 | CASSMGLSREAFF
TRBV7-3 | CASSPGAWNEQYF
TRBV18 | CASSLNTEPSGSPLHF
TRBV28 | CASSYRGRDYGYTF
TRBV14 | CASSQRDRPYGYTF
TRBV2 | CASKARRASYNEQFF
TRBV7-2 | CASSPTRRETQYF
TRBV28 | CASSVPTGGNYGYTF
TRBV13 | CASSLAGFRRNEAFF
TRBV6-5 | CASSNLGYEQYF
TRBV4-1 | CASSQPGTPKPQHF
TRBV6-5 | CATRTSGYNEQFF
TRBV5-1 | CASSLGGQGNQPQHF
TRBV7-3 | CATSVTAGRHEQFF
TRBV19 | CASSIEGGSGANVLTF
TRBV7-9 | CASSLEGINYGYTF
TRBV5-1 | CASSFQGSNEKLFF
TRBV7-9 | CASSLFTSGTGEQYF
TRBV7-3 | CASSSGGPLSGANVLTF
TRBV7-9 | CASSLSGPYNEQFF
TRBV7-3 | CASSLRRTGGFSYNEQFF
TRBV19 | CASSETSGGAYEQYF
TRBV5-1 | CASSLGDGTGKYEQYF
TRBV27 | CASSLAGTVVSPLHF
TRBV3-1/TRBV3-2 | CASSQIVGLLNEQFF
TRBV19 | CASRARGAAEAFF
TRBV7-2 | CASSLGRKSGELFF
TRBV11-2 | CASSLGRGANTGELFF
TRBV6-6 | CASSPNRGTNEKLFF
TRBV6-1 | CASSEAGQMYEQYF